The source of this T cell receptor beta chain is a study of regulatory T cells in long-lasting Graves disease. Study findings and constraints: No thyroid tissue was studied; the work used peripheral blood only.

TCR beta libraries were built with iRepertoire HTBI primers and Arm-PCR of CDR3 regions. Per the original methods: Samples revealed around 56 TRBV and approximately 15 TRBJ segments. TCRdb itself ran the multiplex PCR reads through MiXCR, one entry per CDR3 protein. TCRdb, rather than the study authors, made the V and J calls. The sample includes about 660,000 distinct CDR3 sequences, approximately 29% of them seen just once. A note on this clonotype: The target antigen is unknown.

The sample's time point: persistent/refractory GD, antithyroid drugs over 5 years with positive TRAb. The TCR library used RNA extracted from PBMCs. The CDR3 is 14 amino acids. Germline lookup yields CDR1 SSHAT and CDR2 FNYEAQ (reference sequence). Trimming took 1 base from V and 7 from J, leaving 13 bases between them. The source of this sequence is a female donor with Graves disease. The material sequenced was peripheral blood mononuclear cells (PBMCs), taken when the disease was refractory, from a patient treated with antithyroid drugs. The chain is built from TRBV7-7 and TRBJ2-5; D remains unclear. The CDR3 nucleotides read TGTGCCAGCAGCTTAGGACTGTCCCCGGGGACCCAGTACTTC. Translated: CASSLGLSPGTQYF.